These 2 T cell receptor beta chains share one sample of origin, sequenced in a study of Graves' ophthalmopathy and Graves' hyperthyroidism. As the template, RNA transcripts were used to amplify TCR beta CDR3 regions. HTBI primers were employed in first-round RT-PCR, then a second-round multiplex PCR followed. TCRdb analysed the multiplex PCR reads with MiXCR anew, one entry per CDR3 protein. The profile shows approximately 700,000 distinct CDR3 sequences, 40% of them singletons. The sample was peripheral blood. The receptors stem from an adult man with Graves' ophthalmopathy.

The chain is built from TRBV19 and TRBJ1-5; no clear D gene. V lost 4 bases to trimming and J lost 0 bases, with 13 bases between them. The CDR3 loop spans 16 amino acids. Per germline, CDR1 LNHDA and CDR2 SQIVND (reference sequence). As DNA, the CDR3 is TGTGCCAGTAGTACGGGAGCAGAATATAGCAATCAGCCCCAGCATTTT. Translated: CASSTGAEYSNQPQHF.

This clonotype occurred many times. The chain couples TRBV10-3 to TRBJ1-1; perhaps TRBD1 as D (5 bases). CDR3 size: 13 residues. Germline CDR1 is ENHRY and CDR2 is SYGVKD. Trimming removed 4 bases at V and 4 bases at J, with 10 bases between. CDR3 nucleotide sequence: TGTGCCATCAGTGTAGGGGATAGCACTGAAGCTTTCTTT. Amino acids: CAISVGDSTEAFF.